One sample yielded the 32 T cell receptor beta chains listed below, sequenced in a study of cytomegalovirus exposure and HLA in healthy donors. Both 60 Vbeta primers and 13 Jbeta primers went into the PCR. Sequenced by immunoSEQ multiplex PCR; TCRdb stores in-frame clones only, minus some. The repertoire has roughly 140,000 clones, less than 10% of them found once; the top ten carry approximately 2%. Sequences were obtained from PBMCs. These receptors all come from a male donor in good health and CMV-seronegative.

The V gene is TRBV18, the J gene TRBJ2-3; tentative D call: TRBD2 (6 bases). Trimming took off 0 bases at V and 5 bases at J, with 9 bases between the two ends. This CDR3 has 14 amino acids. CDR1 and CDR2 (germline): KGHSH, LQKENI. The CDR3 protein is CASSPPTREDTQYF. As DNA, the CDR3 is TGTGCCAGCTCACCACCCACGCGGGAAGATACGCAGTATTTT. The full variable domain, rest sourced from reference TRBV18 and TRBJ2-3, is NAGVMQNPRHLVRRRGQEARLRCSPMKGHSHVYWYRQLPEEGLKFMVYLQKENIIDESGMPKERFSAEFPKEGPSILRIQQVVRGDSAAYFCASSPPTREDTQYFGPGTRLTVL.

This clone was detected a few times. CDR3 sequence: CASSPAGGQYEQYF. DNA of the CDR3: TGTGCCAGCTCACCTGCGGGGGGGCAATACGAGCAGTACTTC. The genes are TRBV18 and TRBJ2-7, with 9 bases fitting TRBD2. CDR3 length: 14 residues. Germline lookup yields CDR1 KGHSH and CDR2 LQKENI. With V trimmed by 3 bases and J by 4 bases, 4 bases remained unmatched.

A few counts support this clone. This chain joins TRBV4-3 and TRBJ2-2, with 8 positions matching TRBD1. The CDR3 length is 18 residues. From germline, CDR1 is LGHNA and CDR2 YSLEER. Trimming removed 1 base from V and 1 base from J; junction bases left unmatched: 8. The CDR3 DNA sequence: TGCGCCAGCAGCCAAGGGCCACCTGGGACAGGGAACACCGGGGAGCTGTTTTTT. It codes for CASSQGPPGTGNTGELFF.

J is TRBJ1-1 and V is TRBV19; no reliable D call. V dropped 6 bases and J dropped 4 bases, with 9 bases sitting between them. The CDR3 is 12 amino acids. Looked up from germline, CDR1 is LNHDA and CDR2 is SQIVND (reference sequence). For the CDR3, the DNA is TGTGCCAGTAGCCTACAGAGCACTGAAGCTTTCTTT. This codes for CASSLQSTEAFF.

This clone showed up just a few times. The chain recombines TRBV7-2 with TRBJ2-2; 7 bases are a match to TRBD1. This CDR3 has 15 amino acids. After removal of 5 bases from V and 1 base from J, the junction contained 4 bases not matched to a gene. The germline CDR1 and CDR2 sequences are SGHTA and FQGNSA. DNA for the CDR3: TGTGCCAGCAGCCTACAGGGGATGAACACCGGGGAGCTGTTTTTT. As protein: CASSLQGMNTGELFF.

This clone was counted only a few times. The V call is TRBV4-3, the J call TRBJ2-1, with D perhaps TRBD2 (7 bases). The CDR3 spans 17 residues. V was cut by 0 bases and J by 3 bases, with 15 bases left in between. Germline assignment: CDR1 LGHNA and CDR2 YSLEER. The CDR3 DNA reads TGCGCCAGCAGCCAAGATGAGGGGGGGAATTACTACAATGAGCAGTTCTTC. It yields the protein CASSQDEGGNYYNEQFF.

The gene calls are TRBV5-1 and TRBJ2-3; TRBD2 aligns across 8 bases. V lost 0 bases to trimming and J lost 4 bases; unmatched junction nucleotides: 7. The CDR3 loop spans 16 amino acids. In germline, CDR1 is SGHRS, CDR2 YFSETQ. In DNA form, the CDR3 reads TGCGCCAGCAGCTTGGACCGCGGGGGGCGCGCAGATACGCAGTATTTT. It encodes CASSLDRGGRADTQYF.

Only a few counts were recorded for this clone. The genes are TRBV29-1 and TRBJ1-2; D remains unclear. There are 16 residues in the CDR3. CDR1 and CDR2 from the germline V gene are SQVTM and ANQGSEA. The CDR3, as DNA: TGCACCGAGGGCCCAGACGAGTCTCCAGCTAACTATGGCTACACCTTC. Amino acids: CTEGPDESPANYGYTF.

This chain joins TRBV4-2 and TRBJ1-5, with unresolved D. The CDR3 sequence is 15 residues long. Trimming took off 0 bases at V and 4 bases at J, with 10 bases between the two ends. Germline V gene lookup returns CDR1 LGHNA and CDR2 YNFKEQ. CDR3: CASSQDRWTNQPQHF. The CDR3, as DNA: TGTGCCAGCAGCCAAGATCGGTGGACTAATCAGCCCCAGCATTTT.

There are a few counts of this clone. This rearrangement joins TRBV5-8 to TRBJ2-3, with 11 bases that match TRBD2. Germline V gene lookup returns CDR1 SGHTS and CDR2 YDEGEE. The CDR3 is made up of 17 amino acids. J gave up 2 bases and V 5 bases, and 10 bases lay outside the gene matches. The CDR3 reads CASSQRRLAGNTDTQYF. The DNA for the CDR3 is TGTGCCAGCAGTCAAAGGAGACTAGCGGGAAACACAGATACGCAGTATTTT. Complete variable domain (other parts from reference TRBV5-8 and TRBJ2-3): EAGVTQSPTHLIKTRGQQATLRCSPISGHTSVYWYQQALGLGLQFLLWYDEGEERNRGNFPPRFSGRQFPNYSSELNVNALELEDSALYLCASSQRRLAGNTDTQYFGPGTRLTVL.

The V and J genes are TRBV9 and TRBJ2-3, with a possible D match to TRBD1 (5 bases). This CDR3 comprises 15 residues. V gave up 3 bases and J gave up 0 bases, with 11 bases separating them. Germline CDR1 is SGDLS and CDR2 is YYNGEE. CDR3 amino acids: CASSAQGQSTDTQYF. The CDR3 DNA reads as TGTGCCAGCAGCGCCCAAGGACAAAGCACAGATACGCAGTATTTT.

This clone has just a few counts. The chain couples TRBV18 to TRBJ2-7, with TRBD2 as a possible D gene (5 bases). Germline V gene data show CDR1 as KGHSH and CDR2 as LQKENI. V was shortened by 3 bases and J by 6 bases, with 15 bases between the two germline ends. The CDR3 spans 14 residues. CDR3 amino acids: CASSPPEAVGEQYF. The CDR3 DNA reads TGTGCCAGCTCACCTCCGGAGGCGGTGGGCGAGCAGTACTTC.

The rearrangement links TRBV6-1 to TRBJ1-1; D is uncertain. The CDR3 is 13 amino acids. The germline V gene has CDR1 MNHNS and CDR2 SASEGT. Trimming took 6 bases from V and 3 from J, leaving 11 bases between them. Here the CDR3 DNA reads TGTGCCAGCAGCCCCATACAGTACACTGAAGCTTTCTTT. Translation: CASSPIQYTEAFF.

As regards this clone: This specimen includes other DNA sequences encoding the same CDR3. This sequence joins TRBV7-2 and TRBJ2-7, with D hard to call. This CDR3 has 14 amino acids. Germline lookup yields CDR1 SGHTA and CDR2 FQGNSA. V was clipped by 1 base and J by 2 bases, with 9 bases between them. The CDR3 region is CASSLVALTYEQYF. The DNA of the CDR3 is TGTGCCAGCAGCTTAGTAGCCCTAACCTACGAGCAGTACTTC.

This chain joins TRBV7-8 and TRBJ2-3; D not resolved. Germline CDR1 and CDR2: SGHVS and FQNEAQ. V was clipped by 2 bases and J by 5 bases, with 11 bases between them. CDR3 length: 14 amino acids. The chain's CDR3 is CASSLSGPKDTQYF. The CDR3 DNA is TGTGCCAGCAGCTTATCTGGGCCGAAAGATACGCAGTATTTT.

The table lists this clone with a few counts. The rearrangement links TRBV4-1 to TRBJ2-1; 12 nucleotides align to TRBD2. The CDR3 has 20 amino acids. The germline V gene has CDR1 MGHRA and CDR2 YSYEKL. The V and J ends lost 1 base and 4 bases, in that order; junction bases with no gene match: 14. The CDR3 loop is CASSQVELAGGPIPYNEQFF. CDR3 sequence (DNA): TGCGCCAGCAGCCAAGTAGAACTAGCGGGGGGCCCGATTCCTTACAATGAGCAGTTCTTC.

This clone was detected a few times. The CDR3 here is CASRAGGQKEQFF. The CDR3, as DNA: TGTGCCAGCAGAGCGGGGGGGCAAAAAGAGCAGTTCTTC. This rearrangement joins TRBV27 to TRBJ2-1; 10 nucleotides line up with TRBD2. The length of the CDR3 is 13 residues. J gave up 10 bases and V 6 bases, and 6 bases lay outside the gene matches. In germline, CDR1 is MNHEY, CDR2 SMNVEV (reference sequence).

V usage is TRBV29-1 and J usage is TRBJ2-7, with 10 bases fitting TRBD1. J lost 5 bases, V lost 1 base, and 5 bases had no gene match. The CDR3 covers 14 residues. Germline CDR1 SQVTM, CDR2 ANQGSEA. This chain's CDR3 is CSVEAGQGFHEQYF. The CDR3 DNA is TGCAGCGTTGAAGCGGGACAGGGGTTCCACGAGCAGTACTTC.

The chain combines TRBV5-4 with TRBJ1-1; TRBD1 might be the D (6 bases). Trimming stripped 3 bases from V and 7 bases from J, with 10 bases between. The CDR3 consists of 12 residues. Germline V gene sequence: CDR1 SGHNT, CDR2 YYREEE (reference sequence). CDR3 bases: TGTGCCAGCAGCTGGGGACAACTTGAAGCTTTCTTT. Encoded protein: CASSWGQLEAFF. Full variable domain (outside the CDR3, taken from reference TRBV5-4 and TRBJ1-1): ETGVTQSPTHLIKTRGQQVTLRCSSQSGHNTVSWYQQALGQGPQFIFQYYREEENGRGNFPPRFSGLQFPNYSSELNVNALELDDSALYLCASSWGQLEAFFGQGTRLTVV.

The genes are TRBV5-4 and TRBJ2-3; TRBD2 aligns across 8 bases. Germline assignment: CDR1 SGHNT and CDR2 YYREEE (reference sequence). The CDR3 has 15 residues. The V segment lost 3 bases and the J segment 4 bases; nucleotides outside the gene matches: 7. The CDR3 DNA is TGTGCCAGCAGCTCATCCGCGGGGGGAGCAGATACGCAGTATTTT. This encodes CASSSSAGGADTQYF.

The rearrangement links TRBV27 to TRBJ2-1; 9 bases are a match to TRBD2. Per the germline V gene, CDR1 is MNHEY and CDR2 is SMNVEV (reference sequence). The CDR3 runs to 14 residues. Trimming cost V 6 bases and J 4 bases; bases outside gene matches: 4. The CDR3 is CASRAGGGYNEQFF. The DNA for the CDR3 is TGTGCCAGCAGAGCGGGAGGAGGATACAATGAGCAGTTCTTC.

The genes are TRBV4-1 and TRBJ2-3, with TRBD2 identical over 11 bases. Trimming cost V 1 base and J 4 bases; bases outside gene matches: 7. Germline V gene lookup returns CDR1 MGHRA and CDR2 YSYEKL. The CDR3 is made up of 17 amino acids. CDR3 nucleotide sequence: TGCGCCAGCAGCCAAGGTAGACTAGCGGGGCGCGCAGATACGCAGTATTTT. The encoded protein is CASSQGRLAGRADTQYF.

This chain uses TRBV9 with TRBJ1-1; no clear D. Trimming cost V 4 bases and J 1 base, with 5 bases left between them. CDR3 length equals 12 residues. Germline CDR1 SGDLS, CDR2 YYNGEE. The CDR3 reads CASSPTNTEAFF. CDR3 DNA: TGTGCCAGCAGCCCTACGAACACTGAAGCTTTCTTT.

The chain has TRBV30 and TRBJ2-2; weak D call: TRBD2 (5 bases). The CDR3 contains 15 residues. Germline V lookup: CDR1 GTSNPN, CDR2 SVGIG (reference sequence). V was shortened by 4 bases and J by 6 bases, with 18 bases between the two germline ends. The CDR3 sequence is CAWKVGKLGAGELFF. The CDR3 nucleotides read TGTGCCTGGAAAGTCGGGAAGCTCGGGGCCGGGGAGCTGTTTTTT.

This clone was seen a handful of times. The genes are TRBV7-4 and TRBJ2-3, with 11 bases lining up with TRBD2. The CDR3 loop spans 15 amino acids. Trimming cost V 6 bases and J 7 bases; bases outside gene matches: 9. From germline, CDR1 is SGHVT and CDR2 SQSDAQ. The CDR3 here is CASSLYPSGGNTQYF. CDR3 nucleotide sequence: TGTGCCAGCAGTCTCTACCCTAGCGGGGGGAATACGCAGTATTTT.

This clone was counted only a few times. The rearrangement uses TRBV4-3 and TRBJ1-5; no reliable D call. This CDR3 is 14 amino acids long. The V end lost 4 bases, the J end lost 2 bases, and 9 bases lay between the germline ends. CDR1 LGHNA and CDR2 YSLEER come from the germline V gene. CDR3 DNA: TGCGCCAGCAGCCCTCAGATGGGCAATCAGCCCCAGCATTTT. Translating it yields CASSPQMGNQPQHF.

The V and J genes are TRBV27 and TRBJ2-1; 7 bases are shared with TRBD1. The CDR3 consists of 14 residues. The trim removed 6 bases at V and 6 bases at J, leaving 8 bases unmatched. Per the germline V gene, CDR1 is MNHEY and CDR2 is SMNVEV (reference sequence). The CDR3 loop reads CASRRQGRGNEQFF. CDR3 coding DNA: TGTGCCAGCAGGCGACAGGGAAGGGGCAATGAGCAGTTCTTC.

The chain uses TRBV6-6 and TRBJ2-5, with TRBD1 identical over 9 bases. With the DNA end fitting TRBJ2-7 better, the J assignment may be wrong. This CDR3 comprises 14 residues. CDR1 and CDR2 (germline): MNHNY, SVGAGI (reference sequence). The CDR3: CASRGGQGPYEQYF. The CDR3 DNA follows: TGTGCCAGCAGGGGGGGACAGGGACCCTACGAGCAGTACTTC.

This clone was picked up a small number of times. V is TRBV2 and J is TRBJ1-1; 7 nucleotides match TRBD1. Trimming removed 3 bases from V and 5 bases from J; junction bases left unmatched: 6. The CDR3 has 14 residues. Germline V gives CDR1 SNHLY, CDR2 FYNNEI. The CDR3 DNA is TGTGCCAGCAGTGATAGGTCAGGGGGAACTGAAGCTTTCTTT. The encoded protein is CASSDRSGGTEAFF.

This clone occurred a few times. V gene TRBV6-1 combines with J gene TRBJ2-3; D remains ambiguous. V dropped 10 bases and J dropped 2 bases, with 19 bases sitting between them. The V gene's germline CDR1 is MNHNS and CDR2 SASEGT. CDR3 size: 15 residues. CDR3 nucleotide sequence: TGTGCCACCCGACGACCGGGTCCATCCACAGATACGCAGTATTTT. It codes for CATRRPGPSTDTQYF.

This sequence joins TRBV7-8 and TRBJ1-5; D uncertain. Germline CDR1 and CDR2: SGHVS and FQNEAQ. Trimming left V 3 bases short and J 9 bases short, with 21 bases between. The CDR3 sequence is 16 residues long. The CDR3 DNA reads TGTGCCAGCAGCTTCGACCGTTACCTTCGGGGTCGGCCCCAGCATTTT. As protein: CASSFDRYLRGRPQHF. Filled out from reference TRBV7-8 and TRBJ1-5, the complete variable domain reads GAGVSQSPRYKVAKRGQDVALRCDPISGHVSLFWYQQALGQGPEFLTYFQNEAQLDKSGLPSDRFFAERPEGSVSTLKIQRTQQEDSAVYLCASSFDRYLRGRPQHFGDGTRLSIL.

The chain carries TRBV27 and TRBJ2-3; tentative D call: TRBD1 (6 bases). CDR1 is MNHEY and CDR2 is SMNVEV in the germline V gene (reference sequence). Between the trimmed V and J ends, which lost 8 bases and 0 bases, there was a span of 21 bases. The CDR3 has 17 residues. The CDR3 loop reads CASAVRSQGFSTDTQYF. Written as DNA, the CDR3 is TGTGCCAGCGCCGTCCGCAGCCAGGGGTTTAGCACAGATACGCAGTATTTT.